The entry below describes one T cell receptor (beta chain). The specificity of this receptor is unknown. Base qualities were left out, and no much larger clone turns up one base away. This sample stems from a study of T cell changes during pregnancy in multiple sclerosis (dated by TCRdb to about 2019). In the study overall: Changes in the T cell repertoire over the course of pregnancy were examined in this study in women with multiple sclerosis.

Library prep was done by the immunoSEQ multiplex PCR assay. TCRdb obtained this table from immuneACCESS and retained in-frame rearrangements with V and J assigned. These tables miss some clones; where compared with another copy, unresolved V genes account for less than half of the shortfall, and the remainder is unexplained. A total of under 50,000 clones appear in this sample, less than 95% of them only once. Of the sample, around 0.47% falls within the top ten clones. From cysteine to phenylalanine, the CDR3 is 14 amino acids long. CDR3 DNA only is kept here, 42 bases in frame from base 1. The junction carries 13 bases between V and J, which are trimmed by 4 bases and 9 bases respectively. In the germline V gene (reference sequence), CDR1 corresponds to MNHEY and CDR2 to SMNVEV.

The chain is assembled from TRBV27 and TRBJ1-6; perhaps TRBD1 is the D gene, with 6 bases matching. The material was CD4+ T cells from peripheral blood mononuclear cells, obtained in the first trimester of pregnancy. This receptor was identified in a female donor in good health, enrolled as a control in a pregnancy study. The DNA reads TGTGCCAGCAGTTGGGGGGGGCAGGGTTCACCCCTCCACTTT. This translates into CASSWGGQGSPLHF.